Sequencing of this TCR beta chain was carried out in a study of blood T cell repertoires in COVID-19. The overall study: Sites across the United States, Italy and Spain contributed samples from acute and convalescent COVID-19. T cells, B-cell-depleted T cells, or PBMCs provided the cDNA or gDNA that served as material.

This clone has just a few counts. Original processing notes: Amplified reference gene primers provided the basis for estimating nucleated cell counts. Measured with immunoSEQ multiplex PCR; TCRdb has only the in-frame clones, and not every one. V and J calls and clone size are those listed in that table; D and trimming were worked out from the DNA. This table has 90,000 to 120,000 clones, approximately 88% appearing once. Deletions cut 0 bases from V and 9 bases from J, with 15 bases between. The germline gives CDR1 SGHDN, CDR2 FVKESK. CDR3 size: 16 residues. The TCR was taken from a human donor in a cohort sampled during active COVID-19. The sequencing input was peripheral blood. V gene TRBV14 combines with J gene TRBJ1-6; D unclear. CDR3: CASSQEVLAGSSPLHF. In nucleotides, the CDR3 is TGTGCCAGCAGCCAAGAAGTGTTGGCAGGCAGTTCACCCCTCCACTTT.